This TCR beta chain derives from a study of blood T cell repertoires in COVID-19. The table came from immunoSEQ multiplex PCR; TCRdb's copy has only in-frame clones and leaves some out. The table includes some 180,000 clones, about 93% detected once. This TCR derives from a man aged 50-59 years with acute or convalescent COVID-19. Material for sequencing was peripheral blood.

The CDR3 protein is CASSPQDRDYGYTF. The CDR3 DNA is TGTGCCAGCTCACCACAGGACAGAGACTATGGCTACACCTTC. The chain links TRBV18 to TRBJ1-2; TRBD1 is a possible D gene (6 bases). The CDR3 has 14 residues. V was trimmed by 1 base and J by 3 bases, leaving 9 bases between them. The V gene's germline CDR1 is KGHSH and CDR2 LQKENI.